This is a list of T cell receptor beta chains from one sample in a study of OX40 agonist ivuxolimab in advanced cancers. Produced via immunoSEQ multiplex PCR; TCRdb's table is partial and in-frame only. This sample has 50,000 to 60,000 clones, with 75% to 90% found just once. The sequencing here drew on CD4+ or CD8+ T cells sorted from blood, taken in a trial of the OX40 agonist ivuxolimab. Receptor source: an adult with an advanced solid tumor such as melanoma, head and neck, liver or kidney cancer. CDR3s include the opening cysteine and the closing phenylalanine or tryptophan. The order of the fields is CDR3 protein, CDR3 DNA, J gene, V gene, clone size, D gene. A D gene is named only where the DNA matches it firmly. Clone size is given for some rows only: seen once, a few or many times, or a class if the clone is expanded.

CDR3aa: CSARRDTYEQYF
CDR3nt: TGCAGCGCCCGCAGGGACACCTACGAGCAGTACTTC
j_gene: TRBJ2-7
v_gene: TRBV29-1
abundance: .
d_gene: .

CDR3aa: CATSRTGDYEQYF
CDR3nt: TGTGCCACCAGCAGGACAGGGGACTACGAGCAGTACTTC
j_gene: TRBJ2-7
v_gene: TRBV15
abundance: .
d_gene: TRBD1

CDR3aa: CASTWSRGPTDTQYF
CDR3nt: TGTGCCAGCACCTGGTCCAGGGGCCCCACAGATACGCAGTATTTT
j_gene: TRBJ2-3
v_gene: TRBV9
abundance: .
d_gene: .

CDR3aa: CASSENISGNTIYF
CDR3nt: TGTGCCAGCAGCGAAAACATCTCTGGAAACACCATATATTTT
j_gene: TRBJ1-3
v_gene: TRBV28
abundance: .
d_gene: .

CDR3aa: CASSSTSGGVDTQYF
CDR3nt: TGTGCCAGCAGCTCGACTAGCGGAGGGGTAGATACGCAGTATTTT
j_gene: TRBJ2-3
v_gene: TRBV7-3
abundance: .
d_gene: TRBD2

CDR3aa: CASRSSGRGYEQYF
CDR3nt: TGCGCCAGCAGGAGTAGCGGGAGAGGCTACGAGCAGTACTTC
j_gene: TRBJ2-7
v_gene: TRBV10-2
abundance: .
d_gene: TRBD2

CDR3aa: CSVETHLGQTYEQYF
CDR3nt: TGCAGCGTTGAAACCCATTTGGGCCAGACCTACGAGCAGTACTTC
j_gene: TRBJ2-7
v_gene: TRBV29-1
abundance: .
d_gene: .

CDR3aa: CASSEGQGVNTEAFF
CDR3nt: TGTGCCAGCAGTGAAGGCCAGGGAGTGAACACTGAAGCTTTCTTT
j_gene: TRBJ1-1
v_gene: TRBV6-1
abundance: .
d_gene: .

CDR3aa: CASSPQGAETQYF
CDR3nt: TGTGCCAGCTCGCCCCAGGGAGCTGAGACCCAGTACTTC
j_gene: TRBJ2-5
v_gene: TRBV18
abundance: .
d_gene: .

CDR3aa: CASSQVGGGAADTYEQYF
CDR3nt: TGTGCCAGCAGCCAAGTAGGAGGGGGTGCGGCGGACACCTACGAGCAGTACTTC
j_gene: TRBJ2-7
v_gene: TRBV4-2
abundance: .
d_gene: .

CDR3aa: CASRTSGSSYEQYF
CDR3nt: TGTGCCAGCAGGACTAGCGGGAGTTCCTACGAGCAGTACTTC
j_gene: TRBJ2-7
v_gene: TRBV27
abundance: .
d_gene: TRBD2

CDR3aa: CASSQTRGSSYNEQFF
CDR3nt: TGCGCCAGCAGCCAAACCAGGGGAAGCTCCTACAATGAGCAGTTCTTC
j_gene: TRBJ2-1
v_gene: TRBV4-1
abundance: .
d_gene: .

CDR3aa: CASSAGTGIYNEQFF
CDR3nt: TGTGCCAGCAGTGCCGGGACAGGGATCTACAATGAGCAGTTCTTC
j_gene: TRBJ2-1
v_gene: TRBV2
abundance: .
d_gene: TRBD1

CDR3aa: CASSPGREGREQYF
CDR3nt: TGTGCCAGCTCACCAGGCCGGGAGGGCCGCGAGCAGTACTTC
j_gene: TRBJ2-7
v_gene: TRBV18
abundance: .
d_gene: TRBD2

CDR3aa: CASSLKGQLYNEQFF
CDR3nt: TGTGCCAGCAGCTTAAAGGGTCAGCTCTACAATGAGCAGTTCTTC
j_gene: TRBJ2-1
v_gene: TRBV7-3
abundance: once
d_gene: .

CDR3aa: CASSGFRVRETQYF
CDR3nt: TGTGCCAGCAGCGGATTTCGGGTAAGAGAGACCCAGTACTTC
j_gene: TRBJ2-5
v_gene: TRBV5-6
abundance: .
d_gene: .

CDR3aa: CASSLVSGGNSYEQYF
CDR3nt: TGTGCCAGCAGCTTGGTGTCAGGGGGCAACTCCTACGAGCAGTACTTC
j_gene: TRBJ2-7
v_gene: TRBV5-4
abundance: medium-sized
d_gene: TRBD1

CDR3aa: CAWSVGQGPGYGYTF
CDR3nt: TGTGCCTGGAGTGTAGGACAGGGGCCTGGCTATGGCTACACCTTC
j_gene: TRBJ1-2
v_gene: TRBV30
abundance: .
d_gene: TRBD1

CDR3aa: CASSRTVFSGANVLTF
CDR3nt: TGTGCCAGCAGTCGGACAGTTTTCTCTGGGGCCAACGTCCTGACTTTC
j_gene: TRBJ2-6
v_gene: TRBV6-6
abundance: .
d_gene: .

CDR3aa: CSVGLGSANYGYTF
CDR3nt: TGCAGCGTTGGTTTGGGGTCTGCGAACTATGGCTACACCTTC
j_gene: TRBJ1-2
v_gene: TRBV29-1
abundance: .
d_gene: .

CDR3aa: CAWRRGHGANVLTF
CDR3nt: TGTGCCTGGAGAAGGGGGCACGGGGCCAACGTCCTGACTTTC
j_gene: TRBJ2-6
v_gene: TRBV30
abundance: .
d_gene: TRBD1

CDR3aa: CASREQGVEGYTF
CDR3nt: TGTGCCAGCAGAGAACAGGGGGTAGAGGGCTACACCTTC
j_gene: TRBJ1-2
v_gene: TRBV2
abundance: .
d_gene: TRBD1

CDR3aa: CASSSTETDTQYF
CDR3nt: TGTGCCAGCAGCTCTACAGAGACAGATACGCAGTATTTT
j_gene: TRBJ2-3
v_gene: TRBV7-9
abundance: .
d_gene: .

CDR3aa: CASSYHGGVTDTQYF
CDR3nt: TGTGCCAGCAGTTACCACGGGGGCGTCACAGATACGCAGTATTTT
j_gene: TRBJ2-3
v_gene: TRBV28
abundance: .
d_gene: .

CDR3aa: CTSGPCRFAQSRANVLTF
CDR3nt: TGCACCAGCGGGCCCTGTCGTTTTGCACAAAGTCGGGCCAACGTCCTGACTTTC
j_gene: TRBJ2-6
v_gene: TRBV1
abundance: .
d_gene: .

CDR3aa: CASSADGLPYEQYF
CDR3nt: TGTGCCAGCAGCGCCGACGGACTACCCTACGAGCAGTACTTC
j_gene: TRBJ2-7
v_gene: TRBV9
abundance: .
d_gene: .

CDR3aa: CASSPSQGGYSGEQYF
CDR3nt: TGCGCCAGCAGCCCGTCGCAGGGAGGGTATTCGGGGGAGCAGTACTTC
j_gene: TRBJ2-7
v_gene: TRBV5-1
abundance: .
d_gene: TRBD2

CDR3aa: CASRLRGGSYEQYF
CDR3nt: TGCGCCAGCAGGTTACGCGGTGGTTCCTACGAGCAGTACTTC
j_gene: TRBJ2-7
v_gene: TRBV5-1
abundance: .
d_gene: .

CDR3aa: CASSQQTPKPGTVSGNTIYF
CDR3nt: TGCGCCAGCAGCCAGCAAACCCCAAAGCCCGGGACAGTCTCTGGAAACACCATATATTTT
j_gene: TRBJ1-3
v_gene: TRBV4-1
abundance: once
d_gene: TRBD1

CDR3aa: CASSLKGGNQPQHF
CDR3nt: TGTGCCAGCAGTTTAAAAGGCGGCAATCAGCCCCAGCATTTT
j_gene: TRBJ1-5
v_gene: TRBV27
abundance: .
d_gene: .

CDR3aa: CSVAGGGETQYF
CDR3nt: TGCAGCGTTGCGGGGGGTGGGGAGACCCAGTACTTC
j_gene: TRBJ2-5
v_gene: TRBV29-1
abundance: once
d_gene: TRBD2

CDR3aa: CASSIGGFNTEAFF
CDR3nt: TGTGCCAGTAGTATTGGGGGGTTTAACACTGAAGCTTTCTTT
j_gene: TRBJ1-1
v_gene: TRBV19
abundance: .
d_gene: .

CDR3aa: CASSLRVEQYF
CDR3nt: TGTGCCAGCAGCCTCCGAGTTGAGCAGTACTTC
j_gene: TRBJ2-7
v_gene: TRBV28
abundance: .
d_gene: .

CDR3aa: CASSFPARTGVTGELFF
CDR3nt: TGTGCCAGCAGTTTCCCCGCCCGGACAGGGGTCACCGGGGAGCTGTTTTTT
j_gene: TRBJ2-2
v_gene: TRBV28
abundance: .
d_gene: TRBD1

CDR3aa: CASSLVGQGVTEAFF
CDR3nt: TGCGCCAGCAGCTTGGTAGGACAGGGCGTTACTGAAGCTTTCTTT
j_gene: TRBJ1-1
v_gene: TRBV5-1
abundance: .
d_gene: TRBD1

CDR3aa: CASSLSGRASSYNEQFF
CDR3nt: TGTGCCAGCAGCTTAAGCGGGAGGGCCTCCTCCTACAATGAGCAGTTCTTC
j_gene: TRBJ2-1
v_gene: TRBV11-3
abundance: .
d_gene: TRBD2

CDR3aa: CSVEGNPSNEQFF
CDR3nt: TGCAGCGTTGAAGGGAACCCCTCCAATGAGCAGTTCTTC
j_gene: TRBJ2-1
v_gene: TRBV29-1
abundance: .
d_gene: .

CDR3aa: CASSLAGGEQYF
CDR3nt: TGCGCCAGCAGCTTGGCGGGAGGGGAGCAGTACTTC
j_gene: TRBJ2-7
v_gene: TRBV5-1
abundance: .
d_gene: TRBD2

CDR3aa: CASSISGNSYNEQFF
CDR3nt: TGTGCCAGCAGTATTAGCGGGAACTCCTACAATGAGCAGTTCTTC
j_gene: TRBJ2-1
v_gene: TRBV2
abundance: .
d_gene: TRBD2

CDR3aa: CASSRPGTYEQYF
CDR3nt: TGTGCCAGCTCACGTCCAGGGACCTACGAGCAGTACTTC
j_gene: TRBJ2-7
v_gene: TRBV18
abundance: .
d_gene: .